The sequence of this T cell receptor beta chain was determined in a study of blood T cell repertoires in COVID-19. Per the study methods: Estimates of nucleated cell counts were drawn from the amplification of reference gene primers. The table came from immunoSEQ multiplex PCR; TCRdb's copy has only in-frame clones and leaves some out. The DNA was the basis for D and trimming; V, J and clone size are from that table. The sample yields some 100,000 clones, 92% seen once. The germline gives CDR1 SGHAT, CDR2 FQNNGV. The CDR3 is made up of 16 amino acids. The J segment lost 9 bases and the V segment lost 1 base, leaving 11 bases of the junction unmatched.

The receptor comes from a man in his 70s with acute or convalescent COVID-19. Sequencing was carried out using peripheral blood. This chain uses TRBV11-2 with TRBJ2-1; TRBD2 aligns across 8 bases. The CDR3 nucleotides are TGTGCCAGCAGCTTAGTAGTAAGCGGGAGCGTTGGTGAGCAGTTCTTC. This translates into CASSLVVSGSVGEQFF.